Listed below are T cell receptor beta chains from one sample, sequenced in a study of blood T cell repertoires in COVID-19. Sequencing was performed with immunoSEQ multiplex PCR; in TCRdb, only in-frame clones are kept and a portion is missing. The table shows about 350,000 clones, with over 85% occurring only once. Sequencing used peripheral blood. Receptor source: a woman aged 60-70 years with COVID-19, enrolled during active disease. Both conserved end residues are part of each CDR3. D genes are given only for firm matches. Where a row states a size, it is once, few, many or the class of an expanded clone; other rows omit it.

V	J	size	D	DNA	CDR3
TRBV30	TRBJ1-4	once	TRBD1	TGTGCCTGGATCCTAGGGGCAGGGGGGAATGAAAAACTGTTTTTT	CAWILGAGGNEKLFF
TRBV6-1	TRBJ1-1	.	TRBD1	TGTGCCAGCAGTGTGAGGCAGGGGGCGGTGAACACTGAAGCTTTCTTT	CASSVRQGAVNTEAFF
TRBV3-1/TRBV3-2	TRBJ2-1	.	TRBD1	TGTGCCAGCAGCCAACAGGGGGTTATGAACAATGAGCAGTTCTTC	CASSQQGVMNNEQFF
TRBV7-8	TRBJ2-7	.	.	TGTGCCAGCAGCTTGGGGCTACCCCTCGACGAGCAGTACTTC	CASSLGLPLDEQYF
TRBV2	TRBJ2-3	once	.	TGTGCCAGCAGACCGGGACATGGTTTAGGAGATACGCAGTATTTT	CASRPGHGLGDTQYF
TRBV5-4	TRBJ2-5	.	TRBD2	TGTGCCAGCAGCTTCACTGCGGGGGGGCCGGAGACCCAGTACTTC	CASSFTAGGPETQYF
TRBV7-9	TRBJ1-6	once	.	TGTGCCAGCAGCTTATTCAGGGCAAATTCACCCCTCCACTTT	CASSLFRANSPLHF
TRBV5-1	TRBJ2-2	.	.	TGCGCCAGCAGCTTGACAGGGTTTTCAACCACCAACACCGGGGAGCTGTTTTTT	CASSLTGFSTTNTGELFF
TRBV10-1	TRBJ1-4	once	TRBD1	TGCGCCAGCACCGAGGATCCAGGGGGAATTAAACCCCGGAGGGAAAAACTGTTTTTT	CASTEDPGGIKPRREKLFF
TRBV5-8	TRBJ1-2	.	.	TGTGCCAGCAGCCGCGGGGTCGGGGCCTATGGCTACACCTTC	CASSRGVGAYGYTF
TRBV19	TRBJ2-7	.	.	TGTGCCAGTAGTAGGCAGGGAATATATTCCTACGAGCAGTACTTC	CASSRQGIYSYEQYF
TRBV7-9	TRBJ1-1	.	.	TGTGCCAGCAGCTTACGGCAGGGGAAAGAAGCTTTCTTT	CASSLRQGKEAFF
TRBV12-3/TRBV12-4	TRBJ1-1	few	.	TGTGCCAGCAGCCGCCGCGGACACCTTGAAGCTTTCTTT	CASSRRGHLEAFF
TRBV5-1	TRBJ2-7	.	.	TGCGCCAGCAGCTTAGAAGGGGCATTCTACGAGCAGTACTTC	CASSLEGAFYEQYF